This entry lists 17 T cell receptor beta chains sequenced from one sample in a study of beta chain features in type 1 diabetes. Isolated RNA was reverse transcribed in full, so expressed TCRB transcripts were sequenced. Sequencing was performed with immunoSEQ multiplex PCR; in TCRdb, only in-frame clones are kept and a portion is missing. Altogether 150,000 to 200,000 clones are present, approximately 9.1% being singletons, with the ten largest covering 2% to 3%. Sequenced material: central memory CD4+ T cells from blood. The receptors come from a woman between 18 and 30 years old in good health.

In this sample, this clone turned up many times. V gene TRBV27 combines with J gene TRBJ2-5; possibly TRBD2 for D (6 bases). The CDR3 is 12 amino acids. Between the trimmed V and J ends, which lost 0 bases and 9 bases, there was a span of 8 bases. CDR1 and CDR2 from the germline V gene are MNHEY and SMNVEV (reference sequence). CDR3 in amino acids: CASSLSGGAQYF. CDR3 DNA: TGTGCCAGCAGTTTATCCGGGGGAGCCCAGTACTTC.

The CDR3 here is CASSLKAGSTETQYF. The DNA for the CDR3 is TGCGCCAGCAGCTTAAAAGCGGGGTCCACAGAGACCCAGTACTTC. V is TRBV5-1 and J is TRBJ2-5; 7 positions agree with TRBD2. The trim removed 2 bases at V and 4 bases at J, leaving 8 bases unmatched. This CDR3 contains 15 residues. Germline V gene sequence: CDR1 SGHRS, CDR2 YFSETQ.

The V and J genes are TRBV9 and TRBJ2-1; D may be TRBD2 (5 bases). Trimming pared 4 bases from V and 3 bases from J, leaving 17 bases between. The germline gives CDR1 SGDLS, CDR2 YYNGEE. CDR3 length: 16 amino acids. CDR3 residues: CASSSDGLKFYNEQFF. CDR3 nucleotides: TGTGCCAGCAGCTCGGATGGACTTAAGTTCTACAATGAGCAGTTCTTC.

This clone was observed a few times. The chain recombines TRBV5-6 with TRBJ2-1; TRBD2 matches at 7 bases. J was trimmed by 5 bases and V by 0 bases; bases with no gene match: 5. CDR3 length equals 15 residues. Germline CDR1 reads SGHDT; CDR2 reads YYEEEE. The CDR3 loop is CASSLVAGVNNEQFF. CDR3 DNA: TGTGCCAGCAGCTTGGTGGCGGGGGTGAACAATGAGCAGTTCTTC.

This clone was observed a few times. The chain recombines TRBV19 with TRBJ2-5, with D possibly TRBD2 on 6 matching bases. This CDR3 spans 16 amino acids. The germline V gene encodes CDR1 LNHDA and CDR2 SQIVND (reference sequence). V lost 4 bases, J lost 5 bases, and 20 bases lay in between. In nucleotides, the CDR3 is TGTGCCAGTAGTAATATCCTCACCGGGACTCCGGAGACCCAGTACTTC. Amino acid sequence: CASSNILTGTPETQYF.

The J gene is TRBJ2-3, the V gene TRBV29-1; TRBD1 matches 8 bases. CDR3 length equals 13 residues. J was trimmed by 6 bases and V by 4 bases; bases with no gene match: 6. Germline lookup yields CDR1 SQVTM and CDR2 ANQGSEA. CDR3 protein: CSVAPGGEDTQYF. The CDR3 nucleotides read TGCAGCGTTGCCCCAGGGGGCGAGGATACGCAGTATTTT.

This chain links TRBV5-1 with TRBJ2-5, with 10 bases matching TRBD2. The CDR3 contains 15 residues. The germline V gene has CDR1 SGHRS and CDR2 YFSETQ. V lost 0 bases and J lost 3; bases outside the gene matches: 2. The CDR3 reads CASSLGTSGKETQYF. CDR3 bases: TGCGCCAGCAGCTTGGGAACTAGCGGGAAAGAGACCCAGTACTTC.

The table lists this clone with a few counts. This chain joins TRBV9 and TRBJ1-1; D is ambiguous. Trimming took off 0 bases at V and 1 base at J, with 7 bases between the two ends. CDR3 length: 14 amino acids. Germline CDR1 is SGDLS and CDR2 is YYNGEE. In nucleotides, the CDR3 is TGTGCCAGCAGCGTAGACGGAGGGAACACTGAAGCTTTCTTT. Translating it yields CASSVDGGNTEAFF. Supplemented by reference TRBV9 and TRBJ1-1, the full variable domain reads DSGVTQTPKHLITATGQRVTLRCSPRSGDLSVYWYQQSLDQGLQFLIQYYNGEERAKGNILERFSAQQFPDLHSELNLSSLELGDSALYFCASSVDGGNTEAFFGQGTRLTVV.

A few counts support this clone. The V call is TRBV7-9, the J call TRBJ2-1, with 10 bases aligning to TRBD1. Trimming at V came to 1 base and at J to 6 bases, leaving 6 bases not matched to a gene. In germline, CDR1 is SEHNR, CDR2 FQNEAQ (reference sequence). This CDR3 has 16 residues. CDR3 protein: CASSLDWTGGSNEQFF. The CDR3 DNA sequence: TGTGCCAGCAGCTTAGACTGGACAGGGGGAAGCAATGAGCAGTTCTTC.

The table lists this clone with many counts. This chain joins TRBV10-3 and TRBJ2-5, with 12 bases that match TRBD2. With V trimmed by 8 bases and J by 1 base, 2 bases remained unmatched. The CDR3 spans 14 residues. Germline lookup yields CDR1 ENHRY and CDR2 SYGVKD. The CDR3 loop reads CAIATSGGQETQYF. The DNA of the CDR3 is TGTGCCATCGCGACTAGCGGGGGCCAAGAGACCCAGTACTTC.

In its sample, this clone was seen a few times. CDR3 protein: CASSGQGRNEQYF. CDR3 DNA: TGTGCCAGCAGTGGACAGGGGAGAAACGAGCAGTACTTC. The rearrangement joins TRBV6-1 to TRBJ2-7, with 8 nucleotides matching TRBD1. This CDR3 has 13 amino acids. The V and J ends lost 4 bases and 5 bases, in that order; junction bases with no gene match: 4. Per germline, CDR1 MNHNS and CDR2 SASEGT.

This sequence joins TRBV27 and TRBJ1-2, with D maybe TRBD1 (5 bases). The CDR3 contains 15 residues. V was clipped by 2 bases and J by 2 bases, with 12 bases between them. Germline-derived CDR1 and CDR2 are MNHEY and SMNVEV (reference sequence). The CDR3 coding sequence is TGTGCCAGCAGTTTAAAGGGCGGGGGGAACTATGGCTACACCTTC. This gives the protein CASSLKGGGNYGYTF.

V is TRBV7-9 and J is TRBJ1-3; D unresolved. CDR3 length: 16 amino acids. Germline V gene lookup returns CDR1 SEHNR and CDR2 FQNEAQ (reference sequence). Trimming pared 4 bases from V and 3 bases from J, leaving 16 bases between. The CDR3 DNA is TGTGCCAGCAGCTGGTTAGGGAGCCTGAGTGGAAACACCATATATTTT. As protein: CASSWLGSLSGNTIYF.

This chain connects TRBV7-3 to TRBJ2-7; 10 nucleotides align to TRBD1. The germline CDR1 and CDR2 sequences are SGHTA and FQGTGA. V gave up 10 bases and J gave up 4 bases; unmatched junction bases: 10. This CDR3 is 14 amino acids long. CDR3 amino acids: CANHRDRGSYEQYF. CDR3 bases: TGTGCCAATCACCGGGACAGGGGATCTTACGAGCAGTACTTC.

This clone has just a few counts. V and J are TRBV19 and TRBJ1-1, with D possibly matching TRBD1 (6 bases). CDR1 and CDR2 (germline): LNHDA, SQIVND (reference sequence). V was shortened by 5 bases and J by 7 bases, with 14 bases between the two germline ends. The CDR3 extends over 13 amino acids. CDR3 bases: TGTGCCAGTAGTGCTCAGGGGAGGGGTGAAGCTTTCTTT. Its translation is CASSAQGRGEAFF.

V gene TRBV6-1 combines with J gene TRBJ2-5; 15 nucleotides agree with TRBD2. The CDR3 sequence is 19 residues long. Germline trimming cut 2 bases from V and 4 bases from J; bases unmatched to any gene: 11. The germline gives CDR1 MNHNS, CDR2 SASEGT. CDR3 protein: CASSEMIIGLAGGRETQYF. CDR3 in DNA: TGTGCCAGCAGTGAAATGATAATAGGACTAGCGGGGGGGCGAGAGACCCAGTACTTC.

This clone appeared many times. V usage is TRBV7-2 and J usage is TRBJ2-3; the D is unclear. Germline lookup yields CDR1 SGHTA and CDR2 FQGNSA. The length of the CDR3 is 13 residues. Trimming stripped 5 bases from V and 3 bases from J, with 9 bases between. The CDR3 coding sequence is TGTGCCAGCAGCATTCGGAGAACAGATACGCAGTATTTT. Residues: CASSIRRTDTQYF.